A selection of T cell receptor beta chains follows, all from one sample in a study of control samples from healthy donors and cancer patients. The table came from immunoSEQ multiplex PCR; TCRdb's copy has only in-frame clones and leaves some out. The sample yields approximately 100,000 clones, about 85% seen once. The specimen sequenced was blood. The receptors stem from a woman aged 40 to 50 in good health. Each CDR3 is given with its conserved first and last residue. The order of the fields is J gene, D gene, V gene, CDR3 protein, CDR3 DNA. D genes are given only for firm matches.

>TRBJ1-6|NA|TRBV4-3
CASSQVQNSPLHF
TGCGCCAGCAGCCAAGTCCAAAATTCACCCCTCCACTTT
>TRBJ1-4|NA|TRBV30
CAWSARGGWGEKLFF
TGTGCCTGGAGTGCTCGAGGGGGATGGGGTGAAAAACTGTTTTTT
>TRBJ2-2|NA|TRBV9
CASSVRGTGTNTGELFF
TGTGCCAGCAGCGTAAGGGGTACAGGGACCAACACCGGGGAGCTGTTTTTT
>TRBJ1-2|NA|TRBV5-6
CASSLEASNYGYTF
TGTGCCAGCAGCTTGGAGGCGTCTAACTATGGCTACACCTTC
>TRBJ2-1|NA|TRBV30
CAWSVPAGTNEQFF
TGTGCCTGGAGTGTACCGGCAGGGACCAATGAGCAGTTCTTC
>TRBJ2-3|TRBD2|TRBV30
CASTSGGAPDTQYF
TGTGCCTCAACTAGCGGGGGGGCCCCAGATACGCAGTATTTT
>TRBJ2-3|TRBD1|TRBV4-1
CASSQAIQNRGAQYF
TGCGCCAGCAGCCAAGCTATTCAAAACAGGGGCGCGCAGTATTTT
>TRBJ1-3|NA|TRBV5-1
CASSLQPTTSGNTIYF
TGCGCCAGCAGCTTGCAGCCTACTACCTCTGGAAACACCATATATTTT
>TRBJ2-1|NA|TRBV21-1
CATSGGLSYNEQFF
TGTGCCACCTCCGGGGGGCTATCCTACAATGAGCAGTTCTTC
>TRBJ1-5|NA|TRBV6-6
CASSYGGRGQPQHF
TGTGCCAGCAGTTACGGGGGGCGCGGTCAGCCCCAGCATTTT
>TRBJ2-7|NA|TRBV11-3
CASSLSTASYEQYF
TGTGCCAGCAGCTTATCGACAGCAAGCTACGAGCAGTACTTC
>TRBJ2-3|TRBD2|TRBV6-2/TRBV6-3
CASSYPLAGGTDTQYF
TGTGCCAGCAGTTACCCTCTAGCGGGGGGCACAGATACGCAGTATTTT
>TRBJ1-2|NA|TRBV30
CAWSVDGGYTF
TGTGCCTGGAGTGTAGACGGGGGCTACACCTTC